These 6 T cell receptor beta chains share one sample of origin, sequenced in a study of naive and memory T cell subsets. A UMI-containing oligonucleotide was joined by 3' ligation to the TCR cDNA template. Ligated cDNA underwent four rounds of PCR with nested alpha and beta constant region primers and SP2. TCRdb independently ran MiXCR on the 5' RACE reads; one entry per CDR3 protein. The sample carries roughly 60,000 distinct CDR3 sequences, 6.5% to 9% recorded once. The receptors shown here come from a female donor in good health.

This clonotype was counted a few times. The CDR3, as DNA: TGTGCCAGCAGCCAACGACAGGGGGCTAATGAAAAACTGTTTTTT. It specifies CASSQRQGANEKLFF. The rearrangement uses TRBV13 and TRBJ1-4; 9 nucleotides align to TRBD1. The CDR3 runs to 15 residues. CDR1 PRHDT and CDR2 FYEKMQ come from the germline V gene (reference sequence). Trimming at V came to 5 bases and at J to 3 bases, leaving 4 bases not matched to a gene.

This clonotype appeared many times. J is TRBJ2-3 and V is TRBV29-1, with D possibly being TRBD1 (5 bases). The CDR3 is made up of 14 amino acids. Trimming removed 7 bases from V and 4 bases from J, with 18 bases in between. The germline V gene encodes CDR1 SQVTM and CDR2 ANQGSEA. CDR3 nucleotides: TGCAGCGCCACAAAGGGGTTGGGGTCAGATACGCAGTATTTT. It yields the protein CSATKGLGSDTQYF.

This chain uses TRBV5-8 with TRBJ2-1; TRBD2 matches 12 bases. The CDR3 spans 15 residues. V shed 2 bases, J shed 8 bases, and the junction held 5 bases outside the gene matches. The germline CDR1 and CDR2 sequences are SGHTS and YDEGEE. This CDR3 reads CASSFGLAGRHEQFF. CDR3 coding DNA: TGTGCCAGCAGCTTTGGACTAGCGGGGAGGCATGAGCAGTTCTTC.

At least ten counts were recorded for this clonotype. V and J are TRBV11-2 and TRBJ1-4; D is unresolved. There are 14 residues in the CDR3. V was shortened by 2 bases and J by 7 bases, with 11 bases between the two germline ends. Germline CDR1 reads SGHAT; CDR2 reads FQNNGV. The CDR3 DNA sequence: TGTGCCAGCAGCTTACTAGGTGGACTTGAAAAACTGTTTTTT. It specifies CASSLLGGLEKLFF. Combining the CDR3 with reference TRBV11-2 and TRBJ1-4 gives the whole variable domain EAGVAQSPRYKIIEKRQSVAFWCNPISGHATLYWYQQILGQGPKLLIQFQNNGVVDDSQLPKDRFSAERLKGVDSTLKIQPAKLEDSAVYLCASSLLGGLEKLFFGSGTQLSVL.

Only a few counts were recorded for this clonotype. The chain's CDR3 is CSPQKNFNSYNEQFF. DNA of the CDR3: TGCAGTCCCCAAAAAAACTTTAACTCCTACAATGAGCAGTTCTTC. The V and J genes are TRBV20-1 and TRBJ2-1; D gene uncertain. The CDR3 length is 15 residues. Trimming took off 8 bases at V and 0 bases at J, with 17 bases between the two ends. The germline CDR1 and CDR2 sequences are DFQATT and SNEGSKA (reference sequence).

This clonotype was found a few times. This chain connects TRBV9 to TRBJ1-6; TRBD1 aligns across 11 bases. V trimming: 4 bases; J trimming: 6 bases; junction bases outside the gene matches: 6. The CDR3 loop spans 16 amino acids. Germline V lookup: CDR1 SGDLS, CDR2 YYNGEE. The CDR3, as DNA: TGTGCCAGCAGCCCAGGGACAGGGGGTTTTAATTCACCCCTCCACTTT. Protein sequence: CASSPGTGGFNSPLHF. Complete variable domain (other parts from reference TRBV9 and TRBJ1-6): DSGVTQTPKHLITATGQRVTLRCSPRSGDLSVYWYQQSLDQGLQFLIQYYNGEERAKGNILERFSAQQFPDLHSELNLSSLELGDSALYFCASSPGTGGFNSPLHFGNGTRLTVT.